This T cell receptor beta chain emerged from a study of T cells in Graves' hyperthyroidism and ophthalmopathy. In the study overall: At initial diagnosis, before any treatment had begun, peripheral blood was obtained.

The V end lost 8 bases, the J end lost 0 bases, and 16 bases lay between the germline ends. Germline CDR1 LGHDT, CDR2 YNNKEL (reference sequence). The CDR3 has 15 residues. There were TCR beta CDR3 regions amplified from RNA transcripts. Primed by the HTBI set, a first-round RT-PCR was run on the TCR CDR3. TCRdb used MiXCR to reprocess the multiplex PCR reads, holding one entry per CDR3 protein. This table has hundreds of thousands of distinct CDR3 sequences, around a quarter appearing once. Active moderate-to-severe ophthalmopathy, Clinical Activity Score at least 3, NOSPECS at least 4, under 3 months' duration. Study outcomes and limitations: Median prediction lead before ophthalmopathy onset was six to eight months with the model.

Remarks on this clonotype: Its antigen remains unidentified. This clone may be a read error of a much larger clone one base away. The CDR3 does not end in the conserved phenylalanine or tryptophan, so this is likely a read error.

This receptor was taken from a young woman with Graves' ophthalmopathy. The chain recombines TRBV3-1 with TRBJ1-2, with D hard to call. Material for sequencing was blood. In nucleotides, the CDR3 is TGTGCCAGCTCACCCCTGGAGGGAACTAACTATGGCTACACCGTC. Translation gives CASSPLEGTNYGYTV.